These 9 T cell receptor beta chains originate from one sample sequenced in a study of blood T cell repertoires in COVID-19. Sequencing was performed with immunoSEQ multiplex PCR; in TCRdb, only in-frame clones are kept and a portion is missing. In the table there are roughly 230,000 clones, approximately 80% of which are singletons. The sample comprised peripheral blood. These receptor sequences come from a woman aged 55-75 years with active or convalescent COVID-19.

This clone was recorded a few times. This sequence joins TRBV20-1 and TRBJ2-6, with a tentative D call TRBD1 (6 bases). Trimming cost V 3 bases and J 0 bases, with 15 bases left between them. CDR1 and CDR2 from the germline V gene are DFQATT and SNEGSKA (reference sequence). This CDR3 is 17 amino acids long. The CDR3 is CSASKAGVHSGANVLTF. CDR3 sequence (DNA): TGCAGTGCTAGTAAGGCAGGGGTACACTCTGGGGCCAACGTCCTGACTTTC.

This clone was seen once. The chain uses TRBV11-2 and TRBJ2-3, with 14 bases aligning to TRBD2. The CDR3 totals 18 residues. Germline V CDR1 and CDR2: SGHAT, FQNNGV. V lost 5 bases and J lost 1; bases outside the gene matches: 8. Here the CDR3 DNA reads TGTGCCAGCAGCCCCCGACTAGCGGGGGGGCCCGGCACAGATACGCAGTATTTT. Protein: CASSPRLAGGPGTDTQYF.

The count of this clone is one. The J gene is TRBJ2-5, the V gene TRBV3-1 (or the pseudogene TRBV3-2), with 7 positions matching TRBD1. The CDR3 has 15 amino acids. The V gene end was trimmed by 2 bases and the J gene end by 5 bases; junction bases not matched to a gene: 8. From germline, CDR1 is LGHDT and CDR2 YNNKEL (reference sequence). The CDR3 sequence: CASSQMDRLGETQYF. CDR3 bases: TGTGCCAGCAGCCAAATGGACAGGCTCGGGGAGACCCAGTACTTC.

This rearrangement joins TRBV5-6 to TRBJ2-5, with D perhaps matching TRBD1 (6 bases). V was pared by 3 bases and J by 5 bases, with 23 bases between. CDR1 is SGHDT, CDR2 YYEEEE, per germline. The CDR3 sequence is 17 residues long. The CDR3 protein is CASSSLGNLGAGETQYF. The CDR3 DNA follows: TGTGCCAGCAGCTCCCTCGGGAATCTGGGGGCTGGGGAGACCCAGTACTTC.

This clone was seen only a few times. In nucleotides, the CDR3 is TGTGCCAGCAGCCCCGGGCAGGGGGCGAACACCGGGGAGCTGTTTTTT. Translating gives CASSPGQGANTGELFF. The chain joins TRBV7-9 to TRBJ2-2, with 7 bases identical to TRBD1. In germline, CDR1 is SEHNR, CDR2 FQNEAQ (reference sequence). This CDR3 comprises 16 residues. With V trimmed by 5 bases and J by 0 bases, 6 bases remained unmatched.

The rearrangement uses TRBV18 and TRBJ2-3; 11 nucleotides line up with TRBD2. The germline gives CDR1 KGHSH, CDR2 LQKENI. This CDR3 region has 18 residues. J was trimmed by 0 bases and V by 2 bases; bases with no gene match: 7. The CDR3 protein is CASSPGTSGAASTDTQYF. CDR3 nucleotide sequence: TGTGCCAGCTCACCAGGGACTAGCGGAGCCGCTAGCACAGATACGCAGTATTTT.

Points on this clone: This same CDR3 is encoded by further DNA sequences in the sample. This chain uses TRBV19 with TRBJ1-4; 7 bases fit TRBD1. The CDR3 covers 14 residues. The V segment lost 4 bases and the J segment 4 bases; nucleotides outside the gene matches: 3. Germline V gene data show CDR1 as LNHDA and CDR2 as SQIVND (reference sequence). The CDR3 sequence: CASSTTGSNEKLFF. The CDR3 nucleotides are TGTGCCAGTAGTACGACAGGGAGTAATGAAAAACTGTTTTTT. The variable domain in full, with the rest retrieved from reference TRBV19 and TRBJ1-4, is DGGITQSPKYLFRKEGQNVTLSCEQNLNHDAMYWYRQDPGQGLRLIYYSQIVNDFQKGDIAEGYSVSREKKESFPLTVTSAQKNPTAFYLCASSTTGSNEKLFFGSGTQLSVL.

The chain combines TRBV7-6 with TRBJ2-3, with 7 nucleotides matching TRBD1. The CDR3 loop spans 16 amino acids. J was trimmed by 2 bases and V by 3 bases; bases with no gene match: 8. Germline V CDR1 and CDR2: SGHVS, FNYEAQ. Here the CDR3 reads CASSFGTVLITDTQYF. Here the CDR3 DNA reads TGTGCCAGCAGCTTCGGGACAGTCCTAATCACAGATACGCAGTATTTT.

The J gene is TRBJ2-6, the V gene TRBV6-5, with D possibly being TRBD1 (5 bases). V lost 8 bases, J lost 0 bases, and 11 bases lay in between. This CDR3 is built from 15 residues. Per germline, CDR1 MNHEY and CDR2 SVGAGI. This chain's CDR3 is CASSIGVSGANVLTF. DNA for the CDR3: TGTGCCAGCTCCATAGGGGTCTCTGGGGCCAACGTCCTGACTTTC.